This T cell receptor beta chain was recovered during a study of blood T cell repertoires in COVID-19. Looking at the study overall: The origin of the acute and convalescent COVID-19 samples was the United States, Italy and Spain.

This clone was seen only a few times. The V end was cut by 6 bases, the J end by 11 bases, with 14 bases between. CDR1 and CDR2 from the germline V gene are MDHEN and SYDVKM. The CDR3 consists of 12 residues. Here immunoSEQ multiplex PCR was the method, and the copy in TCRdb shows in-frame clones only, minus some. The sample holds roughly 240,000 clones, roughly 82% seen once. This receptor was identified in a woman aged 45-59 years who had recovered from COVID-19. The chain links TRBV28 to TRBJ1-5, with D unclear. Sequenced input: PBMCs or T cells enriched from blood (not recorded which). CDR3 in DNA: TGTGCCAGCAGCCTCTCCGGGGAGGCCCAGCATTTT. Residues: CASSLSGEAQHF.